These 24 T cell receptor beta chains were all obtained from the same sample, sequenced in a study of regulatory T cells in long-lasting Graves disease. This sample's time point: newly diagnosed GD, antithyroid drugs for less than 3 months. TCR sequences were obtained from RNA taken from PBMCs. Assembly of TCR beta libraries relied on iRepertoire HTBI primers together with Arm-PCR of CDR3 regions. MiXCR was run by TCRdb on the multiplex PCR reads, yielding one entry per CDR3 protein. The profile shows about 620,000 distinct CDR3 sequences, around 15% of them singletons. The sample was also linked to a second study, of T cells in Graves' hyperthyroidism and ophthalmopathy.

The sequencing used peripheral blood mononuclear cells (PBMCs), collected at new diagnosis, from a patient treated with antithyroid drugs. The receptors shown here come from a woman aged 25-40 years with Graves disease.

There are many counts of this clonotype. The J gene is TRBJ1-1, the V gene TRBV12-3 or TRBV12-4, with 9 positions matching TRBD1. The V and J ends lost 5 bases and 6 bases, in that order; junction bases with no gene match: 16. The CDR3 consists of 17 residues. The DNA of the CDR3 is TGTGCCAGCAGTCCTACGGCGGGACAGGGCCGGGACTCTGAAGCTTTCTTT. Protein: CASSPTAGQGRDSEAFF.

Comment on this clonotype: This may be a read error: a much more frequent sequence differs by one nucleotide. This chain links TRBV25-1 with TRBJ1-6; D is ambiguous. The V end was cut by 4 bases, the J end by 9 bases, with 13 bases between. CDR1 is MGHDK and CDR2 is SYGVNS in the germline V gene. There are 14 residues in the CDR3. In DNA form, the CDR3 reads TGTGCCAGCAGTGGGAGCGGCGCTATTTCACCCCTCCACTTT. Its translation: CASSGSGAISPLHF. Filled out from reference TRBV25-1 and TRBJ1-6, the complete variable domain reads EADIYQTPRYLVIGTGKKITLECSQTMGHDKMYWYQQDPGMELHLIHYSYGVNSTEKGDLSSESTVSRIRTEHFPLTLESARPSHTSQYLCASSGSGAISPLHFGNGTRLTVT.

This clonotype was detected ten times or more. This chain joins TRBV5-1 and TRBJ1-1; TRBD1 matches at 8 bases. Trimming at V came to 3 bases and at J to 6 bases, leaving 7 bases not matched to a gene. This CDR3 contains 14 residues. The germline CDR1 and CDR2 sequences are SGHRS and YFSETQ. The CDR3 nucleotides are TGCGCCAGCAGCTCCCGACAGGGGAGGCCTGAAGCTTTCTTT. Protein sequence: CASSSRQGRPEAFF. The full variable domain, completed using reference TRBV5-1 and TRBJ1-1, is KAGVTQTPRYLIKTRGQQVTLSCSPISGHRSVSWYQQTPGQGLQFLFEYFSETQRNKGNFPGRFSGRQFSNSRSEMNVSTLELGDSALYLCASSSRQGRPEAFFGQGTRLTVV.

A remark on this clonotype: The CDR3 carries no conserved terminal phenylalanine or tryptophan, so it likely arises from a read error. The chain combines TRBV20-1 with TRBJ2-7; 7 nucleotides agree with TRBD2. The CDR3 is 16 amino acids. Germline assignment: CDR1 DFQATT and CDR2 SNEGSKA (reference sequence). CDR3 sequence reads: CSARRTSAITSYEQYS. CDR3 in DNA: TGCAGCGCCAGACGAACTAGCGCGATTACATCCTACGAGCAGTACTCC.

In the case of this clonotype: At one of its ends the junction is not consistent with the germline gene, which may arise from a read error. The chain is built from TRBV3-1 and TRBJ2-2; D is perhaps TRBD2 (5 bases). In germline, CDR1 is LGHDT, CDR2 YNNKEL (reference sequence). The CDR3 loop spans 16 amino acids. The CDR3 DNA sequence: TGTGCCAGCGGCCATCGAGGGTCCGTTTACACCGGGGAGCTGTTTTTT. Its protein is CASGHRGSVYTGELFF. Looking up the rest from reference TRBV3-1 and TRBJ2-2 gives the full variable domain: DTAVSQTPKYLVTQMGNDKSIKCEQNLGHDTMYWYKQDSKKFLKIMFSYNNKELIINETVPNRFSPKSPDKAHLNLHINSLELGDSAVYFCASGHRGSVYTGELFFGEGSRLTVL.

This clonotype was seen a single time. The conserved final phenylalanine or tryptophan is absent from the CDR3, which likely points to a read error. This chain connects TRBV5-1 to TRBJ2-1, with unresolved D. The length of the CDR3 is 11 residues. Germline CDR1 reads SGHRS; CDR2 reads YFSETQ. The V end was cut by 0 bases, the J end by 9 bases, with 4 bases between. CDR3: CASSLGGEQFS. CDR3 nucleotides: TGCGCCAGCAGCTTGGGGGGTGAGCAGTTCTCC.

This sequence joins TRBV15 and TRBJ2-7, with 10 bases matching TRBD1. Germline V lookup: CDR1 LNHNV, CDR2 YYDKDF (reference sequence). CDR3 length: 15 amino acids. J gave up 1 base and V 3 bases, and 3 bases lay outside the gene matches. CDR3 nucleotide sequence: TGTGCCACCAGCAGGGGACAGGGGACTTCCTACGAGCAGTACTTC. Translating gives CATSRGQGTSYEQYF.

The rearrangement links TRBV12-3 or TRBV12-4 to TRBJ2-7; 10 bases align to TRBD2. V lost 10 bases, J lost 0 bases, and 6 bases stayed unmatched. The CDR3 spans 14 residues. This CDR3 reads CANTLAGDSYEQYF. The CDR3 region has the DNA TGTGCCAACACCCTAGCGGGAGACTCCTACGAGCAGTACTTC.

This clonotype was counted only a few times. V is TRBV7-3 and J is TRBJ2-3, with 12 bases that match TRBD2. This CDR3 comprises 20 residues. J was trimmed by 6 bases and V by 0 bases; bases with no gene match: 16. The germline gives CDR1 SGHTA, CDR2 FQGTGA. The CDR3 spells CASSLTTSGRPPVSSDTQYF. CDR3 nucleotides: TGTGCCAGCAGCTTAACTACTAGCGGGAGGCCCCCGGTCAGTTCTGATACGCAGTATTTT.

This clonotype was detected only once. The chain employs TRBV20-1 and TRBJ2-1; the match to TRBD2 covers 15 bases. Germline V lookup: CDR1 DFQATT, CDR2 SNEGSKA (reference sequence). V trimming: 5 bases; J trimming: 7 bases; junction bases outside the gene matches: 9. This CDR3 has 16 amino acids. DNA of the CDR3: TGCAGTGCTTTTGGGACTAGCGGGAGGACCCAAAATGAGCAGTTCTTC. This sequence encodes CSAFGTSGRTQNEQFF.

This clonotype has ten or more counts. V gene TRBV29-1 combines with J gene TRBJ1-1; D ambiguous. The CDR3 extends over 11 amino acids. In germline, CDR1 is SQVTM, CDR2 ANQGSEA. Between the trimmed V and J ends, which lost 4 bases and 1 base, there was a span of 4 bases. CDR3 DNA sequence: TGCAGCGTTGGTGAGAACACTGAAGCTTTCTTT. Translated, it gives CSVGENTEAFF.

The V and J genes are TRBV30 and TRBJ2-3; the match to TRBD2 covers 10 bases. CDR1 and CDR2 from the germline V gene are GTSNPN and SVGIG (reference sequence). J was trimmed by 4 bases and V by 5 bases; bases with no gene match: 24. The CDR3 extends over 20 amino acids. The CDR3 sequence: CAWDPPERAGGAEIADTQYF. The CDR3 DNA sequence: TGTGCCTGGGATCCCCCGGAACGAGCGGGAGGGGCCGAGATAGCAGATACGCAGTATTTT. The variable domain in full, with the rest retrieved from reference TRBV30 and TRBJ2-3, is SQTIHQWPATLVQPVGSPLSLECTVEGTSNPNLYWYRQAAGRGLQLLFYSVGIGQISSEVPQNLSASRPQDRQFILSSKKLLLSDSGFYLCAWDPPERAGGAEIADTQYFGPGTRLTVL.

The table lists this clonotype with a few counts. The chain links TRBV5-1 to TRBJ2-7; D possibly corresponds to TRBD1 (6 bases). Trimming removed 0 bases from V and 3 bases from J, with 13 bases in between. This CDR3 spans 15 amino acids. Germline V CDR1 and CDR2: SGHRS, YFSETQ. CDR3 sequence (DNA): TGCGCCAGCAGCTTGGGACAGGTGGTAGGCTACGAGCAGTACTTC. Its protein is CASSLGQVVGYEQYF. The full variable domain, rest sourced from reference TRBV5-1 and TRBJ2-7, is KAGVTQTPRYLIKTRGQQVTLSCSPISGHRSVSWYQQTPGQGLQFLFEYFSETQRNKGNFPGRFSGRQFSNSRSEMNVSTLELGDSALYLCASSLGQVVGYEQYFGPGTRLTVT.

This clonotype was seen ten or more times. The chain joins TRBV28 to TRBJ2-5; tentatively, D is TRBD1 or TRBD2 (5 bases each). V lost 2 bases, J lost 4 bases, and 11 bases lay in between. The CDR3 is 14 residues long. Germline V lookup: CDR1 MDHEN, CDR2 SYDVKM. CDR3: CASSLRGSPETQYF. The CDR3, as DNA: TGTGCCAGCAGTTTACGGGGCTCCCCAGAGACCCAGTACTTC.

This clonotype has just a few counts. The chain couples TRBV4-1 to TRBJ2-7; 8 bases fit TRBD2. This CDR3 region has 16 residues. Germline V gene sequence: CDR1 MGHRA, CDR2 YSYEKL. The trim removed 0 bases at V and 2 bases at J, leaving 6 bases unmatched. CDR3 in amino acids: CASSQEIGLAPYEQYF. Here the CDR3 DNA reads TGCGCCAGCAGCCAAGAGATTGGACTAGCCCCCTACGAGCAGTACTTC.

There are many counts of this clonotype. The chain combines TRBV28 with TRBJ1-2; D call uncertain. Trimming cost V 11 bases and J 8 bases, with 15 bases left between them. The CDR3 has 11 amino acids. The germline V gene encodes CDR1 MDHEN and CDR2 SYDVKM. The CDR3 region is CASGGVQGYTF. CDR3 coding DNA: TGTGCCTCAGGTGGGGTGCAGGGCTACACCTTC.

V and J are TRBV5-1 and TRBJ2-7; possibly TRBD1 for D (8 bases). V lost 1 base and J 2 bases, leaving 13 bases between the germline ends. Germline V gene sequence: CDR1 SGHRS, CDR2 YFSETQ. This CDR3 comprises 15 residues. CDR3 nucleotides: TGCGCCAGCAGCTTGAATACAGGGGGGGCCTACGAGCAGTACTTC. Its protein product is CASSLNTGGAYEQYF.

Of note for this clonotype: This clone may be a read error of a much larger clone one base away. The chain carries TRBV24-1 and TRBJ2-2; D might be TRBD1 or TRBD2, each matching 7 bases. V was pared by 9 bases and J by 4 bases, with 14 bases between. Germline CDR1 reads KGHDR; CDR2 reads SFDVKD. CDR3 length: 14 residues. CDR3 in DNA: TGTGCCACCGGCCCAGGGGGGGGCACCGGGGAGCTGTTTTTT. Its translation is CATGPGGGTGELFF.

This clonotype was recorded a few times. A much more abundant neighbour one base away suggests this may be a read error. The V and J genes are TRBV7-3 and TRBJ1-2, with 10 bases fitting TRBD1. V shed 3 bases, J shed 10 bases, and the junction held 5 bases outside the gene matches. The CDR3 runs 13 residues. Germline assignment: CDR1 SGHTA and CDR2 FQGTGA. The CDR3: CASSLGTGDDYTF. The CDR3, as DNA: TGTGCCAGCAGCTTGGGGACAGGGGATGACTACACCTTC.

This clonotype was seen repeatedly, ten times or more. CDR3 nucleotide sequence: TGTGCCAGCACAAGTTCGCGAACTCAGCCCCAGCATTTT. Its translation: CASTSSRTQPQHF. The chain couples TRBV2 to TRBJ1-5; no clear D. V was shortened by 7 bases and J by 6 bases, with 13 bases between the two germline ends. The CDR3 loop spans 13 amino acids. Germline V gives CDR1 SNHLY, CDR2 FYNNEI.

The chain couples TRBV24-1 to TRBJ1-1, with 7 bases that match TRBD1. With 3 bases clipped from V and 2 bases from J, the junction kept 8 bases outside the gene matches. The CDR3 spans 16 residues. Germline CDR1 and CDR2: KGHDR and SFDVKD. The CDR3 is CATSDGGTASNTEAFF. The CDR3 nucleotides read TGTGCCACCAGTGATGGGGGGACAGCTAGCAACACTGAAGCTTTCTTT.

The rearrangement uses TRBV5-1 and TRBJ1-2; a weak D match, TRBD1 (6 bases). The CDR3 length is 20 residues. V lost 0 bases, J lost 0 bases, and 24 bases lay in between. Germline V gene sequence: CDR1 SGHRS, CDR2 YFSETQ. The CDR3 loop is CASSLGGALLYREANYGYTF. The CDR3 DNA follows: TGCGCCAGCAGCTTGGGAGGGGCCCTACTGTACAGGGAAGCTAACTATGGCTACACCTTC.

This clonotype was recorded a few times. The genes are TRBV3-1 and TRBJ2-2; TRBD1 aligns across 8 bases. The CDR3 contains 16 residues. Losses at the gene ends were 1 base for V and 6 bases for J; bases not matched to a gene: 7. Germline CDR1 and CDR2: LGHDT and YNNKEL (reference sequence). CDR3 residues: CASSQGGTGRAGELFF. CDR3 DNA: TGTGCCAGCAGCCAAGGCGGGACAGGTCGGGCCGGGGAGCTGTTTTTT.

This clonotype was observed at least ten times. The chain is built from TRBV7-2 and TRBJ2-5; tentatively, D is TRBD1 (6 bases). The CDR3 contains 14 residues. V lost 3 bases and J lost 1, with 9 bases in between. Germline V gene sequence: CDR1 SGHTA, CDR2 FQGNSA. The CDR3 nucleotides read TGTGCCAGCAGCTTTAGACAGGCCCAAGAGACCCAGTACTTC. This gives the protein CASSFRQAQETQYF.